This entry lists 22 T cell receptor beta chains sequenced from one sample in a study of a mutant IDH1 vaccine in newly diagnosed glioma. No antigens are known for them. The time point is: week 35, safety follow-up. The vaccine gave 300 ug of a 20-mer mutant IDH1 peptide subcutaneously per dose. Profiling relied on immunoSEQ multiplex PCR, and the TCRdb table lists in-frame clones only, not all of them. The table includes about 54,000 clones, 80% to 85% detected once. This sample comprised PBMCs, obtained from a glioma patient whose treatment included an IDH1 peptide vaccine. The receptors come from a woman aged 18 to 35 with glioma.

The CDR3 sequence: CASSLIQFTEAFF. The CDR3 region has the DNA TGTGCCAGCAGTTTAATACAATTTACTGAAGCTTTCTTT. V gene TRBV27 combines with J gene TRBJ1-1; D is uncertain. The CDR3 is 13 amino acids. Germline V lookup: CDR1 MNHEY, CDR2 SMNVEV (reference sequence). Trimming pared 2 bases from V and 5 bases from J, leaving 9 bases between.

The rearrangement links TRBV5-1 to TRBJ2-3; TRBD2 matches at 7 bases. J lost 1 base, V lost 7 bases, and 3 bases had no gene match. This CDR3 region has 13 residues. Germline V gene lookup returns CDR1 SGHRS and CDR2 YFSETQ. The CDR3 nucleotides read TGCGCCAGCGGAACTAGCGGCACAGATACGCAGTATTTT. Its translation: CASGTSGTDTQYF.

The CDR3: CASSSEGTESYEQYF. DNA for the CDR3: TGTGCCAGCAGCAGTGAGGGGACGGAATCCTACGAGCAGTACTTC. This rearrangement joins TRBV7-6 to TRBJ2-7; D could derive from TRBD1 or TRBD2 (5 bases each). Germline V gives CDR1 SGHVS, CDR2 FNYEAQ. This CDR3 has 15 amino acids. V was clipped by 5 bases and J by 1 base, with 15 bases between them.

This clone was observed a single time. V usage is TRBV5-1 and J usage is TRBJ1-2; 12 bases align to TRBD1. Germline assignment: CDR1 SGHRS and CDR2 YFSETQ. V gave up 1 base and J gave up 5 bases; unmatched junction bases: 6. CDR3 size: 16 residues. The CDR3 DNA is TGCGCCAGCAGCTTGAGTCGGGACAGGGGGCGATATGGCTACACCTTC. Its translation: CASSLSRDRGRYGYTF.

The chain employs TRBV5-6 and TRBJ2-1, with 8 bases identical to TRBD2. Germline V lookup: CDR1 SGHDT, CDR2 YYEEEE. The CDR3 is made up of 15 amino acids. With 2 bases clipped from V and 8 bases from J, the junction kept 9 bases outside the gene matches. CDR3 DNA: TGTGCCAGCAGCTTTGGGAGCGGGAGTAACGATGAGCAGTTCTTC. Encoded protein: CASSFGSGSNDEQFF.

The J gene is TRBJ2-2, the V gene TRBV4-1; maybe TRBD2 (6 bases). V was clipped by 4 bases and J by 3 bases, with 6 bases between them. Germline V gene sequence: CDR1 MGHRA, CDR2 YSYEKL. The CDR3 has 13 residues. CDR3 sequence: CASSPGDTGELFF. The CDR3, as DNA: TGCGCCAGCAGCCCGGGGGACACCGGGGAGCTGTTTTTT.

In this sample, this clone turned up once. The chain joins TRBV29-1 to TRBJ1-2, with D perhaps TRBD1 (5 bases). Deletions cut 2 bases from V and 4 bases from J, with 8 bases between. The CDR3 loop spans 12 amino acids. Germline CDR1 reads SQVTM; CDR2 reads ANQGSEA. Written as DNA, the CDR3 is TGCAGCGTTGAATGGGGGACCTATGGCTACACCTTC. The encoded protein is CSVEWGTYGYTF.

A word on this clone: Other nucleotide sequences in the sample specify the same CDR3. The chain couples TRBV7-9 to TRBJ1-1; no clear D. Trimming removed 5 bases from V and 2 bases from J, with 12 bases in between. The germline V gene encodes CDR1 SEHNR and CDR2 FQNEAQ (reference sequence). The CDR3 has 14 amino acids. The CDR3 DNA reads TGTGCCAGCAGCCCGCGGACGGGAAACACTGAAGCTTTCTTT. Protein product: CASSPRTGNTEAFF.

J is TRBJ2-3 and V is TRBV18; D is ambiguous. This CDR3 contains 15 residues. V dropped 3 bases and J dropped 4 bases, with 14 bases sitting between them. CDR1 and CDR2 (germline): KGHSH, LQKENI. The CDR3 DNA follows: TGTGCCAGCTCACCTGGGATGGCCGTAGCAGATACGCAGTATTTT. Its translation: CASSPGMAVADTQYF.

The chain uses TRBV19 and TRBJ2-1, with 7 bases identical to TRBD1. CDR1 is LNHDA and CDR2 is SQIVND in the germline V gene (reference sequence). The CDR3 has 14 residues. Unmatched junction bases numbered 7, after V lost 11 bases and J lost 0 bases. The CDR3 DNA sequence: TGTGCCGCCCGGGCAGGGGGCTCCTACAATGAGCAGTTCTTC. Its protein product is CAARAGGSYNEQFF.

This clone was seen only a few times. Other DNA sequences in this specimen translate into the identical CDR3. This chain's CDR3 is CASSIARGYEQYF. The DNA of the CDR3 is TGTGCCAGTAGTATAGCCAGGGGCTACGAGCAGTACTTC. The chain links TRBV19 to TRBJ2-7, with D possibly matching TRBD1 (6 bases). Trimming left V 1 base short and J 3 bases short, with 7 bases between. The CDR3 spans 13 residues. Germline CDR1 is LNHDA and CDR2 is SQIVND (reference sequence).

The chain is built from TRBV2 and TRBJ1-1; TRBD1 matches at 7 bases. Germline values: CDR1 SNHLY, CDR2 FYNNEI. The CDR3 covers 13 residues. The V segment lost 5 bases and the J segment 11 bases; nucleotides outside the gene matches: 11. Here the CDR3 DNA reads TGTGCCAGCAGTACACCATGGACAGGCGGGGCTTTCTTT. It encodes CASSTPWTGGAFF.

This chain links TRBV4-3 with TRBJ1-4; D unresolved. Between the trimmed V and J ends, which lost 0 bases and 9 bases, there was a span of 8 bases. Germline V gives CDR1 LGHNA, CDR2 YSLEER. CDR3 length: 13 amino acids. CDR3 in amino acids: CASSQDSGQKLFF. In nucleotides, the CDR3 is TGCGCCAGCAGCCAAGATTCTGGACAAAAACTGTTTTTT.

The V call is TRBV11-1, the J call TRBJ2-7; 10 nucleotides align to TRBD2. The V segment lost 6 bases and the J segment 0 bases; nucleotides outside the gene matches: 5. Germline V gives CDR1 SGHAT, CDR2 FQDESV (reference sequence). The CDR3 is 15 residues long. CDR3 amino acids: CASSSTSGFSYEQYF. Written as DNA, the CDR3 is TGTGCCAGCAGTTCGACTAGCGGGTTCTCCTACGAGCAGTACTTC.

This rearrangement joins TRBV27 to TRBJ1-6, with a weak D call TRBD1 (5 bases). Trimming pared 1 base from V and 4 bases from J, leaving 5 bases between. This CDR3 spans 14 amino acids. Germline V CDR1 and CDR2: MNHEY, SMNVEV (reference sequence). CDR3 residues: CASSLWGYNSPLHF. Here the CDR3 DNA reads TGTGCCAGCAGTTTATGGGGGTATAATTCACCCCTCCACTTT.

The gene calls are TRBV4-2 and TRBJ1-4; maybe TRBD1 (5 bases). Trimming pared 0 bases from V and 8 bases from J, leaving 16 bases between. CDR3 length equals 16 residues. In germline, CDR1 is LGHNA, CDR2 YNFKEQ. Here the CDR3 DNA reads TGTGCCAGCAGCCAAGAAGGTGGGCAGGGAGACGAAAAACTGTTTTTT. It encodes CASSQEGGQGDEKLFF.

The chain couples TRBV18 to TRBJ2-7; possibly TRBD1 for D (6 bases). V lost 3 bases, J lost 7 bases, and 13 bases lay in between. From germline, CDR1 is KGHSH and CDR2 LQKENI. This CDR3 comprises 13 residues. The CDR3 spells CASSPVTGGEQYF. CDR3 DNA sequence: TGTGCCAGCTCACCGGTGACAGGCGGGGAGCAGTACTTC. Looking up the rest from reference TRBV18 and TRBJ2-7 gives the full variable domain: NAGVMQNPRHLVRRRGQEARLRCSPMKGHSHVYWYRQLPEEGLKFMVYLQKENIIDESGMPKERFSAEFPKEGPSILRIQQVVRGDSAAYFCASSPVTGGEQYFGPGTRLTVT.

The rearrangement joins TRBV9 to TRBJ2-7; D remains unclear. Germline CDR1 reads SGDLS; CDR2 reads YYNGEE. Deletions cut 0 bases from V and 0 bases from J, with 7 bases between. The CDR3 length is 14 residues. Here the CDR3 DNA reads TGTGCCAGCAGCGTAGACTTAGGCTCCTACGAGCAGTACTTC. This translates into CASSVDLGSYEQYF.

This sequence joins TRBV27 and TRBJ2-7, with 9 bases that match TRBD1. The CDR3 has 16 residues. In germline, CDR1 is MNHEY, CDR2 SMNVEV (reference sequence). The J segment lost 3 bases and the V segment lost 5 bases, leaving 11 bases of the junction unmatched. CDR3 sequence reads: CASSTGTGPWGYEQYF. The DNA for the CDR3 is TGTGCCAGCAGTACAGGGACAGGGCCATGGGGCTACGAGCAGTACTTC.

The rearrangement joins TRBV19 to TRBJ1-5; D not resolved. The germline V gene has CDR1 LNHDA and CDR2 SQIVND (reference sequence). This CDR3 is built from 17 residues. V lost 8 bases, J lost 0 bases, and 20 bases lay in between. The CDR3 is CASYPDRGLPSNQPQHF. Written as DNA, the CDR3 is TGTGCCAGTTACCCGGACCGAGGCCTACCTAGCAATCAGCCCCAGCATTTT. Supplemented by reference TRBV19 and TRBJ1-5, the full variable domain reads DGGITQSPKYLFRKEGQNVTLSCEQNLNHDAMYWYRQDPGQGLRLIYYSQIVNDFQKGDIAEGYSVSREKKESFPLTVTSAQKNPTAFYLCASYPDRGLPSNQPQHFGDGTRLSIL.

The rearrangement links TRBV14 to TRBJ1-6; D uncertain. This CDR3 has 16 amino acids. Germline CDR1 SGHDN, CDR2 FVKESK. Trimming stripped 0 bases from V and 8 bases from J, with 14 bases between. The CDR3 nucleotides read TGTGCCAGCAGCCAAGAAATACGGGAGGTCGATTCACCCCTCCACTTT. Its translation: CASSQEIREVDSPLHF.

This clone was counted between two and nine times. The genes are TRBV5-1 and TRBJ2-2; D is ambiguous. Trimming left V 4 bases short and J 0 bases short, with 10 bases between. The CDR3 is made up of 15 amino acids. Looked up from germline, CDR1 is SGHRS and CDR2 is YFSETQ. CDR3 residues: CASSRDNANTGELFF. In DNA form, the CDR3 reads TGCGCCAGCAGCCGAGACAACGCGAACACCGGGGAGCTGTTTTTT.